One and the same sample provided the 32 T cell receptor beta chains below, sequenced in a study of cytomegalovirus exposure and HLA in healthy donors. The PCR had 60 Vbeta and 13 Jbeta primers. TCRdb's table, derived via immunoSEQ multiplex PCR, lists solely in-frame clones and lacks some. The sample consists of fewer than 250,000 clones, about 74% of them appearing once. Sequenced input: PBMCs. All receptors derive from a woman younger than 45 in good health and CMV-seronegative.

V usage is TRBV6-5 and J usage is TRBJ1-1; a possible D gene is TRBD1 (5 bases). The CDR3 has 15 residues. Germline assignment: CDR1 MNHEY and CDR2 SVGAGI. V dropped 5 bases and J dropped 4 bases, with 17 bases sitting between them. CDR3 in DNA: TGTGCCAGCAGTCTCCAGGGAGTCGGGGGCACTGAAGCTTTCTTT. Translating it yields CASSLQGVGGTEAFF.

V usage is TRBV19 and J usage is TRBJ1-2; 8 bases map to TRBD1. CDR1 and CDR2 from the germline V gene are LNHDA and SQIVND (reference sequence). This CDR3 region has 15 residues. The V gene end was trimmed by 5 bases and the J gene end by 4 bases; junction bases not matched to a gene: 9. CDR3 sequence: CASSPQGATLYGYTF. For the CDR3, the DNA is TGTGCCAGTAGTCCCCAGGGGGCGACGCTCTATGGCTACACCTTC.

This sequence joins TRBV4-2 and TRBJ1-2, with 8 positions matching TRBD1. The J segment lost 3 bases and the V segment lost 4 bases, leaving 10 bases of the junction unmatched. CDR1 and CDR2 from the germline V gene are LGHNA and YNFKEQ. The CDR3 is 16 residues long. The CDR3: CASSLLDREEDYGYTF. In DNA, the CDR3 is TGTGCCAGCAGCCTTCTGGACAGGGAAGAGGACTATGGCTACACCTTC.

DNA for the CDR3: TGTGCCAGCAGCCATGATAGAGGCGGGGAGCTGTTTTTT. It translates to CASSHDRGGELFF. The chain links TRBV14 to TRBJ2-2; D is unclear. The germline CDR1 and CDR2 sequences are SGHDN and FVKESK. The CDR3 consists of 13 residues. V was shortened by 3 bases and J by 7 bases, with 9 bases between the two germline ends.

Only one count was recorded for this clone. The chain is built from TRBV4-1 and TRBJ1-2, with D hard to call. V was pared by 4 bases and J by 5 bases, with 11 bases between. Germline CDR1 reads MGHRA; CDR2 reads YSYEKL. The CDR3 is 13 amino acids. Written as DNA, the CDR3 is TGCGCCAGCAGCCCGGCTAGTGTTTATGGCTACACCTTC. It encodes CASSPASVYGYTF.

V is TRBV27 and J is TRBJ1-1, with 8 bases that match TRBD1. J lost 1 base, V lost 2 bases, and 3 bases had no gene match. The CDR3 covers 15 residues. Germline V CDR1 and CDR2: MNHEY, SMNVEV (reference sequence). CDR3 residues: CASSLDGTGNTEAFF. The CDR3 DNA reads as TGTGCCAGCAGTTTAGATGGGACAGGGAACACTGAAGCTTTCTTT.

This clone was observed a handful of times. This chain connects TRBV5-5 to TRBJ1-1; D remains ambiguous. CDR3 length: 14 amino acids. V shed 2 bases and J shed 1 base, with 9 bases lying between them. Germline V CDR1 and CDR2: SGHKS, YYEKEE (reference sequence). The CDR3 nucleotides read TGTGCCAGCAGCTTCAGAGACAAGAACACTGAAGCTTTCTTT. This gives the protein CASSFRDKNTEAFF.

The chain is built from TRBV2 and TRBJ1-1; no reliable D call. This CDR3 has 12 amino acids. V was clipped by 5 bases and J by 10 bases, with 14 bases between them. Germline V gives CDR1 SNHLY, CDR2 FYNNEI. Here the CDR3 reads CASSPPEVIAFF. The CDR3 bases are TGTGCCAGCAGTCCCCCTGAGGTTATAGCTTTCTTT.

CDR3 DNA: TGTGCCTGGAGTATCCGGGGAACTTACAATGAGCAGTTCTTC. Amino acids: CAWSIRGTYNEQFF. The chain uses TRBV30 and TRBJ2-1; a weak D match, TRBD2 (5 bases). CDR3 size: 14 residues. In germline, CDR1 is GTSNPN, CDR2 SVGIG (reference sequence). The V and J ends lost 2 bases and 4 bases respectively, with 12 bases between them.

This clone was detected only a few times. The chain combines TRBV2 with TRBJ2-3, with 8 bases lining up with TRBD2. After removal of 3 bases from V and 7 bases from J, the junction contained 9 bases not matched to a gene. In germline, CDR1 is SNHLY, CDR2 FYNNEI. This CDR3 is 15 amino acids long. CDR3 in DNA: TGTGCCAGCAGTGAGGTAGCGGGGTACTCAAATACGCAGTATTTT. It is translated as CASSEVAGYSNTQYF.

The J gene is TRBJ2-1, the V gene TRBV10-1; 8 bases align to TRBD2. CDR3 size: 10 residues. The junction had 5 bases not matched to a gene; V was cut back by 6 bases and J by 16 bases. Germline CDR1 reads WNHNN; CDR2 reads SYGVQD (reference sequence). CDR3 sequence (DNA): TGCGCCAGCAGAGGGACTAGTTTTTTCTTC. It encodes CASRGTSFFF.

The DNA of the CDR3 is TGTGCCAGTGGGGACAGGGGTGCGGGTAATTCACCCCTCCACTTT. Its translation is CASGDRGAGNSPLHF. This chain uses TRBV19 with TRBJ1-6, with TRBD1 matching over 10 bases. Germline V CDR1 and CDR2: LNHDA, SQIVND (reference sequence). The CDR3 loop spans 15 amino acids. V lost 8 bases and J lost 6; bases outside the gene matches: 7. The full variable domain, with the rest looked up from reference TRBV19 and TRBJ1-6, is DGGITQSPKYLFRKEGQNVTLSCEQNLNHDAMYWYRQDPGQGLRLIYYSQIVNDFQKGDIAEGYSVSREKKESFPLTVTSAQKNPTAFYLCASGDRGAGNSPLHFGNGTRLTVT.

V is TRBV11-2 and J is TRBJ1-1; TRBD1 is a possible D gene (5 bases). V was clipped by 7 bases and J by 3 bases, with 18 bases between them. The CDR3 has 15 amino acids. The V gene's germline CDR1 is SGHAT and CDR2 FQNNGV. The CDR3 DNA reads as TGTGCCAGCACCAAATTCGGGGGGGTGCACACTGAAGCTTTCTTT. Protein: CASTKFGGVHTEAFF.

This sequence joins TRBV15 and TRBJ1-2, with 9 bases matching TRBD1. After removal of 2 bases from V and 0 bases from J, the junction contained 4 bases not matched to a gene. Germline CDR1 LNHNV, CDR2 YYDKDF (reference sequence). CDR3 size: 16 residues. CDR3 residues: CATSRQGQGTNYGYTF. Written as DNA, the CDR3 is TGTGCCACCAGCAGACAAGGACAGGGGACTAACTATGGCTACACCTTC.

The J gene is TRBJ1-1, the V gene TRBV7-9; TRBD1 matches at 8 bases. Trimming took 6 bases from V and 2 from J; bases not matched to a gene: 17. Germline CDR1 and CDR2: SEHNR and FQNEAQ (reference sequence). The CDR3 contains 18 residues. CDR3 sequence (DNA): TGTGCCAGCAGACTAAGATTCCGTCAGGGGGCCCCCAACACTGAAGCTTTCTTT. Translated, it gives CASRLRFRQGAPNTEAFF.

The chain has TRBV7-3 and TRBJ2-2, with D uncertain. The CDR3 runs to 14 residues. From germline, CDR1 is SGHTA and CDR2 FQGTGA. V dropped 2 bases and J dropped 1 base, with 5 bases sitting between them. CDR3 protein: CASSLYRNTGELFF. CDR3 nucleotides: TGTGCCAGCAGCTTATACAGGAACACCGGGGAGCTGTTTTTT.

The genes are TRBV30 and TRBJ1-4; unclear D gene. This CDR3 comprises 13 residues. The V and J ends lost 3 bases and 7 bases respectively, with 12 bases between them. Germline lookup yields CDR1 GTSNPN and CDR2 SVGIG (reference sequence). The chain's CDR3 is CAWSAGLAEKLFF. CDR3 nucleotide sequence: TGTGCCTGGAGCGCAGGTTTGGCTGAAAAACTGTTTTTT.

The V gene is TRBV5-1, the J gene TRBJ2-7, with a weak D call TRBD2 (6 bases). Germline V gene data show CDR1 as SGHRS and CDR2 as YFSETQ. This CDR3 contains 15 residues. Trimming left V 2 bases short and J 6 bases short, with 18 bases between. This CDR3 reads CASSFSAGSRTEQYF. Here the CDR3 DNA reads TGCGCCAGCAGCTTTTCCGCCGGGAGTCGGACCGAGCAGTACTTC.

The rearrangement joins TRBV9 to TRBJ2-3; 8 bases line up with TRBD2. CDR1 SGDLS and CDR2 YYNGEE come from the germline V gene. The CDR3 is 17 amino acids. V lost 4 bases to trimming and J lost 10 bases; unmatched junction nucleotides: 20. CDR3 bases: TGTGCCAGCAGCCCGTCCCCTGACGGGAGGGCCCTCGATGCGCAGTATTTT. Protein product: CASSPSPDGRALDAQYF. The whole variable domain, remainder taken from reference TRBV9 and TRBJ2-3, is DSGVTQTPKHLITATGQRVTLRCSPRSGDLSVYWYQQSLDQGLQFLIQYYNGEERAKGNILERFSAQQFPDLHSELNLSSLELGDSALYFCASSPSPDGRALDAQYFGPGTRLTVL.

CDR3 nucleotide sequence: TGTGCCTGGAGGCCGGGGGGCGATCTTGGTGTTGAGCAGTTCTTC. The encoded protein is CAWRPGGDLGVEQFF. The chain couples TRBV30 to TRBJ2-1; maybe TRBD2 (7 bases). This CDR3 has 15 amino acids. Germline V gene lookup returns CDR1 GTSNPN and CDR2 SVGIG (reference sequence). Trimming shortened V by 3 bases and J by 9 bases, and 21 bases separated the two germline ends.

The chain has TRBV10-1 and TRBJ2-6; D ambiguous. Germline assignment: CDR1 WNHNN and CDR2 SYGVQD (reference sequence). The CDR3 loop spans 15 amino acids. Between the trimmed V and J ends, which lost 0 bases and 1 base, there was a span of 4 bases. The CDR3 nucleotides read TGCGCCAGCAGTGAGTCCAAATCTGGGGCCAACGTCCTGACTTTC. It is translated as CASSESKSGANVLTF.

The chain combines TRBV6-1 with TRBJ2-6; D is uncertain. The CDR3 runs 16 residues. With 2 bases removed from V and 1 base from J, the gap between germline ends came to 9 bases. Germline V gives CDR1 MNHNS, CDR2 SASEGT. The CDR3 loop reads CASSEQQLSGANVLTF. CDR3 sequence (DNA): TGTGCCAGCAGTGAACAACAGCTTTCTGGGGCCAACGTCCTGACTTTC.

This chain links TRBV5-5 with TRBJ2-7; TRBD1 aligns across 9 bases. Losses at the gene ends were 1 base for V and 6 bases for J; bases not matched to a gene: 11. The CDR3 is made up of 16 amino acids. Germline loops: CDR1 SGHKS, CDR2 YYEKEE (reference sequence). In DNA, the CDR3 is TGTGCCAGCAGCTTGAACCCGGGACAGGGCTTTTCCGAGCAGTACTTC. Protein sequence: CASSLNPGQGFSEQYF.

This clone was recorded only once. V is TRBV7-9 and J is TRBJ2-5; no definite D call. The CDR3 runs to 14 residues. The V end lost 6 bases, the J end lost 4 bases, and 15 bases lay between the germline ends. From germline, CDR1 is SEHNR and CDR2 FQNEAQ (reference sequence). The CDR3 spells CASSSPGSGETQYF. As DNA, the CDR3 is TGTGCCAGCAGTTCCCCCGGTTCGGGAGAGACCCAGTACTTC. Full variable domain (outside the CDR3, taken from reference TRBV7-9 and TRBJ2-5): DTGVSQNPRHKITKRGQNVTFRCDPISEHNRLYWYRQTLGQGPEFLTYFQNEAQLEKSRLLSDRFSAERPKGSFSTLEIQRTEQGDSAMYLCASSSPGSGETQYFGPGTRLLVL.

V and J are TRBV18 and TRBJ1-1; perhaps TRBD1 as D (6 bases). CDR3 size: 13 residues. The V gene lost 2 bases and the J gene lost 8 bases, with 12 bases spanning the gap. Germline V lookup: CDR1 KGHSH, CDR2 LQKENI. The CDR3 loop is CASSPGFGTEAFF. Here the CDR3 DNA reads TGTGCCAGCTCACCAGGGTTTGGGACAGAAGCTTTCTTT.

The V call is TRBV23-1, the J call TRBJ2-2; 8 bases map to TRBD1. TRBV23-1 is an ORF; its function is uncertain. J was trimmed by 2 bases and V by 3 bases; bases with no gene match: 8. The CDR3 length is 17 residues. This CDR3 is CASSHPGTGRNTGELFF. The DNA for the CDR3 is TGCGCCAGCAGTCACCCCGGGACAGGACGAAACACCGGGGAGCTGTTTTTT.

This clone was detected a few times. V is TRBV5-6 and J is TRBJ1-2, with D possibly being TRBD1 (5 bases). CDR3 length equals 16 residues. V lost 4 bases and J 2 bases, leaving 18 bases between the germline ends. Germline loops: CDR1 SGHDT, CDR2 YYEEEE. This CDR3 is CASSPNSGRGNYGYTF. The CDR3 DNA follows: TGTGCCAGCAGCCCTAATTCCGGACGGGGGAACTATGGCTACACCTTC.

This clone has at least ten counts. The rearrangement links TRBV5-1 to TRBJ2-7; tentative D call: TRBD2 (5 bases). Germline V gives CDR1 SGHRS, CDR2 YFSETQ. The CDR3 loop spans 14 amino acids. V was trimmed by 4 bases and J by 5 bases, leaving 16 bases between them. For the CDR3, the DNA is TGCGCCAGCAGCGTGGGAGTCGCGTCCAACGAGCAGTACTTC. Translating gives CASSVGVASNEQYF.

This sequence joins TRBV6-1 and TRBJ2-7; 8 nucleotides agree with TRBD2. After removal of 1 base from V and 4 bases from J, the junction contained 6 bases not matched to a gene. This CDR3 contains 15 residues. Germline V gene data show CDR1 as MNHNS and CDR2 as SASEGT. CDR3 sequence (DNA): TGTGCCAGCAGTGAAGAGGGACTAGTGAGGTACGAGCAGTACTTC. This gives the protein CASSEEGLVRYEQYF.

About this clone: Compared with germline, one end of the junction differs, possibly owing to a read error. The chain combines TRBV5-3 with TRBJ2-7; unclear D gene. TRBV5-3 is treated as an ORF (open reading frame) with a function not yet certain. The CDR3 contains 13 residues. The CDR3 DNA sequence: TGTGCCAGCAGCTCCGAATCCTCAGGCGAGCAGTACTTC. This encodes CASSSESSGEQYF.

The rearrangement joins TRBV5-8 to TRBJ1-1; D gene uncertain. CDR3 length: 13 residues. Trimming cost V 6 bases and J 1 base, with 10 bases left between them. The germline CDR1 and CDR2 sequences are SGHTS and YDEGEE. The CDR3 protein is CASNSPPNTEAFF. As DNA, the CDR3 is TGTGCCAGCAACTCTCCCCCGAACACTGAAGCTTTCTTT.

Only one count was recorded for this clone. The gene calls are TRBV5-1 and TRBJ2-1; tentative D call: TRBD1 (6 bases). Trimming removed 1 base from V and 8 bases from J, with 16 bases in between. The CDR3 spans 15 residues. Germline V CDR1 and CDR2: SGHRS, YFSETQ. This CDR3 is CASSLLGKQGDEQFF. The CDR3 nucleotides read TGCGCCAGCAGCTTGCTCGGAAAACAGGGCGATGAGCAGTTCTTC.